The entry below describes one T cell receptor beta chain. Its antigen is as yet unknown. The entry originates in a study of blood T cells in healthy people across ages. Isolation of PBMCs gave at least 6 million cells per sample. J gave up 1 base and V 4 bases, and 7 bases lay outside the gene matches. Per germline, CDR1 MGHRA and CDR2 YSYEKL. CDR3 size: 18 residues. The authors ran a second PCR of 7 to 11 cycles using a sample-barcoded 5' primer and a J-beta primer mix. TCRdb reprocessed the 5' RACE reads via MiXCR and lists one record per CDR3 protein. This sample yields about a million distinct CDR3 sequences, of which 51% are seen a single time; 20% to 25% belongs to the top ten. Whole-study findings and limits: Diversity of TCR beta per million T cells declined in a roughly linear way with age.

The receptor was isolated from a woman in her sixties or seventies in good health. The V and J genes are TRBV4-1 and TRBJ2-5, with 15 bases aligning to TRBD2. The specimen sequenced was blood. The CDR3 loop is CASSPGLAGGQIQETQYF. The DNA of the CDR3 is TGCGCCAGCAGCCCAGGACTAGCGGGGGGGCAGATCCAAGAGACCCAGTACTTC.